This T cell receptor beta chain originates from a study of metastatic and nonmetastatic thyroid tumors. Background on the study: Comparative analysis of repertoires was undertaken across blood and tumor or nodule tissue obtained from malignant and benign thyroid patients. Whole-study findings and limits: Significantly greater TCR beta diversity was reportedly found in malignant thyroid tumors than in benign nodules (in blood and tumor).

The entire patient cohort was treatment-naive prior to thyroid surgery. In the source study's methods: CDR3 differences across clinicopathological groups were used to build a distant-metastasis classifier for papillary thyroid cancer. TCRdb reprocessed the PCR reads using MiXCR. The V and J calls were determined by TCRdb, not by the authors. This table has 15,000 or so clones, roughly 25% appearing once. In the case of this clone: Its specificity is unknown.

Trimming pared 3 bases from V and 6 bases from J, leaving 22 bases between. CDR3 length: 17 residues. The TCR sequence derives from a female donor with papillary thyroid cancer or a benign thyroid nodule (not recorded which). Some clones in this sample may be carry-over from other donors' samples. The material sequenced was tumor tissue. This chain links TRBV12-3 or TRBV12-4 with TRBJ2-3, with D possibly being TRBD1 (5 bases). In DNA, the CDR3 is TGTGCCAGCAGTTTCCATATCGGTACAGGCATTGGGGATACGCAGTATTTT. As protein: CASSFHIGTGIGDTQYF.